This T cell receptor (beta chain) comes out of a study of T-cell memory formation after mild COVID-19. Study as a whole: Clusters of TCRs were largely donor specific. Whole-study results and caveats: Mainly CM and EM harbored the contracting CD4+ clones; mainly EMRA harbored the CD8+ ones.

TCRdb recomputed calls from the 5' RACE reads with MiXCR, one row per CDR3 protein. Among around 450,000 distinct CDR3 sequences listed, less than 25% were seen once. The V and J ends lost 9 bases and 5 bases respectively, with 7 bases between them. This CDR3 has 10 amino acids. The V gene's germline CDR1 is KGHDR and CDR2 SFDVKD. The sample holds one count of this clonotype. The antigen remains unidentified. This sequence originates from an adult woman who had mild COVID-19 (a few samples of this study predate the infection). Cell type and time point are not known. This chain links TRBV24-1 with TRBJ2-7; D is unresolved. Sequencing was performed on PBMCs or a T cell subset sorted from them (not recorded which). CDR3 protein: CATGNDEQYF. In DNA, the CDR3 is TGTGCCACCGGGAATGACGAGCAGTACTTC.